The entry below describes one T cell receptor (beta chain). Its cognate antigen has yet to be identified. Base-call qualities are not available, and no considerably larger clone is one nucleotide away. CDR1 and CDR2 are read off the germline V gene (reference sequence) as LNHDA and SQIVND. V is shortened by 7 bases, J by 0 bases, and the region joining them spans 15 bases. The CDR3, cysteine through phenylalanine, is 15 amino acids long. Only the CDR3 part of the read is kept: 45 bases, read in frame from the first base. The sample comes from a study of OX40 agonist ivuxolimab in advanced cancers. Background for the entire study: Ivuxolimab was an agonistic, fully human IgG2 monoclonal antibody directed against OX40 (CD134), a costimulatory receptor. The purpose of peripheral TCRbeta sequencing was to test whether ivuxolimab changed TCR sequence diversity and led to clonal T-cell expansion. Prior anti-PD-1, anti-PD-L1 or anti-CTLA-4 therapy was permitted, and checkpoint inhibitors had been received by about 44% of dose-escalation patients. The monotherapy dose-escalation portion (N ≈ 55 patients) of the phase I ivuxolimab trial is reported in the paper. Intravenous ivuxolimab was administered to patients every 2 weeks at six dose levels: 0.01, 0.1, 0.3, 1.5, 3 and 10 mg/kg. In the dose-escalation cohort, around four fifths of patients were male, and the mean age was around 65 years with a range of roughly 20 to 80. Among the approximately 54 dose-escalation patients, around 19 had hepatocellular carcinoma, approximately 15 melanoma, 9 renal cell carcinoma and 9 head and neck cancer. Partial responses were achieved by three dose-escalation patients, of whom one had hepatocellular carcinoma and two had cutaneous melanoma. Broader findings and caveats from the paper: On average, CD8+ T cells showed more expanded clones than CD4+ T cells after ivuxolimab. Partial responders in the 0.1-3.0 mg/kg groups had among the lowest normalized peripheral clonal expansion, especially among CD8+ T cells. Low levels of normalized T-cell clonal expansion were also seen in some patients who did not respond. The antigen specificity of the peripheral T cells that underwent clonal expansion was not determined. At doses of 0.1 to 3.0 mg/kg, clonal expansion of both CD4+ and CD8+ T cells in blood was seen between baseline and week 6.

Patients with a history of autoimmune disease or receiving systemic immunosuppression were excluded from the trial. Peripheral blood for TCR sequencing was drawn from every dose cohort at baseline, at cycle 4 day 1 and at cycle 7 day 1. Samples were obtained from an open-label, multicenter, first-in-human phase I dose-escalation trial of ivuxolimab. The trial enrolled adults with locally advanced or metastatic head and neck squamous cell, hepatocellular, melanoma or renal cell carcinoma. CD4+ and CD8+ T cells were sorted separately from peripheral blood before TCR sequencing. Genomic DNA was extracted from sorted cells for sequencing of the TCRbeta CDR3 region. The immunoSEQ Assay was used to sequence the TCRbeta CDR3 regions. Here the immuneACCESS table is served through TCRdb, limited to in-frame sequences with V and J called. Missing clones are a known gap in these copies; in checked studies unresolved V genes cover under half, and the rest lacks a known reason. The sample table contains fewer than 40,000 clones; only one count was recorded for 86% of them. The ten largest clones take up roughly 29% of the sample.

The sequences come from CD4+ or CD8+ T cells sorted from blood, collected in a trial of the OX40 agonist ivuxolimab. The rearranged segments are TRBV19 and TRBJ1-1; tentative D gene TRBD1, with 6 bases matching. The sequence was collected from an adult with an advanced solid tumor such as melanoma, head and neck, liver or kidney cancer. The CDR3: CASNRRGGLNTEAFF. Read as DNA, the sequence is TGTGCCAGTAACCGCAGGGGCGGGTTGAACACTGAAGCTTTCTTT.